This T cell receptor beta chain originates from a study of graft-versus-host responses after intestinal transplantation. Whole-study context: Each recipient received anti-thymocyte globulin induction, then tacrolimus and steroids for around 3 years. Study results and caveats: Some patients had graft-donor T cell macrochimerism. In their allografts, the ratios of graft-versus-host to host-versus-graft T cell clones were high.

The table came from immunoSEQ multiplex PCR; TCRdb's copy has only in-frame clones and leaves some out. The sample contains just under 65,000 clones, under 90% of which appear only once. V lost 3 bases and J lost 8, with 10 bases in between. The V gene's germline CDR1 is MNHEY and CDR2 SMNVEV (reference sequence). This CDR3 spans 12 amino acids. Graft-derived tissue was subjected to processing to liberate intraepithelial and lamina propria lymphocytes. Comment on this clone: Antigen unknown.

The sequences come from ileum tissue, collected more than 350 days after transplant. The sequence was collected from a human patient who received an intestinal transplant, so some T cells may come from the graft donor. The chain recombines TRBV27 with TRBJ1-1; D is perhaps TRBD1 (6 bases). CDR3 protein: CASSFRGGEAFF. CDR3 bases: TGTGCCAGCAGTTTCAGGGGAGGAGAAGCTTTCTTT.